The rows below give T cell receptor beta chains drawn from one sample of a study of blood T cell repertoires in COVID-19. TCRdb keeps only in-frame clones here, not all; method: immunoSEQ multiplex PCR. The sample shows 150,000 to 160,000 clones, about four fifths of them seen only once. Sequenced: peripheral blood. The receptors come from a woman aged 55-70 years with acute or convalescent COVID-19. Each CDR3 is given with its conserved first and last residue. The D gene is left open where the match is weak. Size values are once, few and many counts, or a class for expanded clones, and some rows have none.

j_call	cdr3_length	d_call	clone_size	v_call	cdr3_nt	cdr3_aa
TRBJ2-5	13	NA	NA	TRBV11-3	TGTGCCAGCAGCCCGGGATCAGAAGAGACCCAGTACTTC	CASSPGSEETQYF
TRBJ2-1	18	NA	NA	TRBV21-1	TGTGCCAGCAGCAAAGTGACCCTACAGGGACAATTCTACAATGAGCAGTTCTTC	CASSKVTLQGQFYNEQFF
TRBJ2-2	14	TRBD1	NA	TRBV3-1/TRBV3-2	TGTGCCAGCAGCCTCCGGGACAGGGGAGGGGAGCTGTTTTTT	CASSLRDRGGELFF
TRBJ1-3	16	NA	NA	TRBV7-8	TGTGCCAGCAGCTTGGGGGTGGTGGAGGGGAGAAACACCATATATTTT	CASSLGVVEGRNTIYF
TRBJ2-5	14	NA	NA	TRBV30	TGTGCCTGGAGTAAGGACCTCGGAGGAGAGACCCAGTACTTC	CAWSKDLGGETQYF
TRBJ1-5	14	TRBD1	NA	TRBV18	TGTGCCAGCTCACCGGACAGGGTGGAAAAGCCCCAGCATTTT	CASSPDRVEKPQHF
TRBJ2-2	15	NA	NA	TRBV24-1	TGTGCCACCAGTGATTCCCACAGGGCGGGCGGGGAGCTGTTTTTT	CATSDSHRAGGELFF
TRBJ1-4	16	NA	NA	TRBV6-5	TGTGCCAGCAGTTACTCGCGAGCGTGGGCGGGAGAAAAACTGTTTTTT	CASSYSRAWAGEKLFF
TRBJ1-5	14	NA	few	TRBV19	TGTGCCAGTAGTATAGTGGGCAAGAATCAGCCCCAGCATTTT	CASSIVGKNQPQHF
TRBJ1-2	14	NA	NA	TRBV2	TGTGCCAGCAGTGACTCTGTTAATAACTATGGCTACACCTTC	CASSDSVNNYGYTF
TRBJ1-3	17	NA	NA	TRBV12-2	TGTGCAAGTCGCTTACCGGGACAGGGGGCTATAGGAAACACCATATATTTT	CASRLPGQGAIGNTIYF
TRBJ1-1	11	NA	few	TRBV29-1	TGCAGCGTGACAGGGAACACTGAAGCTTTCTTT	CSVTGNTEAFF
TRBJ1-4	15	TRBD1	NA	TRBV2	TGTGCCAGCAGAGGTGGACAGGGGATAAGGGAAAAACTGTTTTTT	CASRGGQGIREKLFF
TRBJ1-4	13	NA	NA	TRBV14	TGTGCCAGCAGCTACGGACATGCTGAAAAACTGTTTTTT	CASSYGHAEKLFF
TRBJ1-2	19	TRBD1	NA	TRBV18	TGTGCCAGCTCAACTTTCGCCGGGACAGGGCCCCCGAGGGACTATGGCTACACCTTC	CASSTFAGTGPPRDYGYTF
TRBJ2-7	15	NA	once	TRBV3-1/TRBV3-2	TGTGCCAGCAGCCAAATACAGGGCATAGGCTACGAGCAGTACTTC	CASSQIQGIGYEQYF
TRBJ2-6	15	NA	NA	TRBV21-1	TGTGCCAGCAACCCGACAGTGTCTGGGGCCAACGTCCTGACTTTC	CASNPTVSGANVLTF
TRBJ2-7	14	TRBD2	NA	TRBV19	TGTGCCAGTAGAACTAGCGGGGGGGCCAACGAGCAGTACTTC	CASRTSGGANEQYF
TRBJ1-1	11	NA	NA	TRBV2	TGTGCCAGCAGTGGGACAGAGGAAGCTTTCTTT	CASSGTEEAFF
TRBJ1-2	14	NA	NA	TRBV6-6	TGTGCCACCCAACACCCTTCGAGGAACTATGGCTACACCTTC	CATQHPSRNYGYTF
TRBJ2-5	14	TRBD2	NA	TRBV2	TGTGCCAGCAGTCTAGCGGGGGGGGTCGGGACCCAGTACTTC	CASSLAGGVGTQYF
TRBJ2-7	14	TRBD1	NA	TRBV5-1	TGCGCCAGCAGCTTAGGGGACAGGGGCTACGAGCAGTACTTC	CASSLGDRGYEQYF
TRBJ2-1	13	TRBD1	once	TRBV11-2	TGTGCCAGCAGACAGGGGAATGTAAATGAGCAGTTCTTC	CASRQGNVNEQFF
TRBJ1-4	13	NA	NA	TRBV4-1	TGCGCCAGCAGCCCAACAGGCACCGAAAAACTGTTTTTT	CASSPTGTEKLFF
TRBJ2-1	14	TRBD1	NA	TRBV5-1	TGCGCCAGCAGCTACGGACAGGGGTACAATGAGCAGTTCTTC	CASSYGQGYNEQFF
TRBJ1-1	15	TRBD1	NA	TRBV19	TGTGCCAGTAGTATAGTCGGAGCAGGGGGCGCGGAAGCTTTCTTT	CASSIVGAGGAEAFF
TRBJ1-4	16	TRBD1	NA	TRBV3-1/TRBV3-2	TGTGCCAGCAGCCCGCGACAGGGTAGAACTAATGAAAAACTGTTTTTT	CASSPRQGRTNEKLFF
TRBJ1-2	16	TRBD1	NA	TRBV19	TGTGCCAGTAGTAACCCTGGCAGGGGGATTAACTATGGCTACACCTTC	CASSNPGRGINYGYTF
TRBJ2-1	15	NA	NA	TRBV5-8	TGTGCCAGCAGCTTGGGGACTATATCCTTCAATGAGCAGTTCTTC	CASSLGTISFNEQFF
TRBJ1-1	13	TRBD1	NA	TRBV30	TGTGCCTGGAGTGTGATGAGGGCAGGGGGAGCTTTCTTT	CAWSVMRAGGAFF
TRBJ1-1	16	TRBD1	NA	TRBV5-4	TGTGCCAGCAGCTCAGCAGGGACAGGGAAGAACACTGAAGCTTTCTTT	CASSSAGTGKNTEAFF
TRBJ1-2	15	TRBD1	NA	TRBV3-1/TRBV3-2	TGTGCCAGCAGGAGCGACAGGGGAGTAGGCTATGGCTACACCTTC	CASRSDRGVGYGYTF
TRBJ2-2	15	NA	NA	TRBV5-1	TGCGCCAGCAGCCGGGCCGGGGTAGACACCGGGGAGCTGTTTTTT	CASSRAGVDTGELFF
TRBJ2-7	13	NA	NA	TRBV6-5	TGTGCCAGCAGTTTCACCGGGATCAAAGAGCAGTACTTC	CASSFTGIKEQYF
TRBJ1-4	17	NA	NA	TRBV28	TGTGCCAGCAGTCAGACCTCCTCGGGGTTAAGTAATGAAAAACTGTTTTTT	CASSQTSSGLSNEKLFF
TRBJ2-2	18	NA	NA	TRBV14	TGTGCCAGCAGCCAAAGGTTAGGAGGGGCGAGAAACACCGGGGAGCTGTTTTTT	CASSQRLGGARNTGELFF
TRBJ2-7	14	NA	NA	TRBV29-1	TGCAGCGTTGAAGAGGCGAGGTCGGACTACGAGCAGTACTTC	CSVEEARSDYEQYF
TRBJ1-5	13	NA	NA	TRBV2	TGTGCCAGCAGGGACAGTAGCAATCAGCCCCAGCATTTT	CASRDSSNQPQHF
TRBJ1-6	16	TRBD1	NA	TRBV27	TGTGCCAGCAGTTCTTACAGGGGGCAGGATAATTCACCCCTCCACTTT	CASSSYRGQDNSPLHF
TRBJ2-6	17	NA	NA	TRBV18	TGTGCCAGCTCACCCATAATGACAGCCTCTGGGGCCAACGTCCTGACTTTC	CASSPIMTASGANVLTF
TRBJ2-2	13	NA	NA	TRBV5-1	TGCGCCAGCAGCCTGACCGACAGGGGGGAGCTGTTTTTT	CASSLTDRGELFF
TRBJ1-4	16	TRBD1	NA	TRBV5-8	TGTGCCCGACCCCCGGGACAGGGGAGCCTTAATGAAAAACTGTTTTTT	CARPPGQGSLNEKLFF
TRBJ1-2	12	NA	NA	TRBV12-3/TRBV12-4	TGTGCCAGCAGTCTAACGGGCTATGGCTACACCTTC	CASSLTGYGYTF
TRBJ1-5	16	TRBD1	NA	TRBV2	TGTGCCAGCAGTGAGCGTGGACAGGCCGTAAATCAGCCCCAGCATTTT	CASSERGQAVNQPQHF
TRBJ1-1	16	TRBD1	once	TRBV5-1	TGCGCCAGCAGTTATAACTCCGGGACAGGGGGTTCTGAAGCTTTCTTT	CASSYNSGTGGSEAFF
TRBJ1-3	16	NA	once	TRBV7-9	TGTGCCAGCAGCTTTTCAGACAGTAACTCTGGAAACACCATATATTTT	CASSFSDSNSGNTIYF
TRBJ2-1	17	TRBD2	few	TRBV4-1	TGCGCCAGCAGCCAAGATCCGGGCCGCGGGGGGGCCGGTGAGCAGTTCTTC	CASSQDPGRGGAGEQFF
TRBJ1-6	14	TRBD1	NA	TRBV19	TGTGCCAGTAGTTTCGGACAGGGTGATTCACCCCTCCACTTT	CASSFGQGDSPLHF
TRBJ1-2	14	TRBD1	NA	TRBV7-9	TGTGCCAGCAGCTTAGAGACAGGGGTGAATGGCTACACCTTC	CASSLETGVNGYTF
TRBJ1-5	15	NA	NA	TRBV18	TGTGCCAGCTCACCAATAGGAGGGGAGAATCAGCCCCAGCATTTT	CASSPIGGENQPQHF